This TCR beta chain was recovered during a study of cytomegalovirus exposure and HLA in healthy donors. Vbeta (60) and Jbeta (13) primers were used in the PCR. Clones were sequenced by immunoSEQ multiplex PCR, and TCRdb holds only the in-frame ones, with some missing. This table has about 81,000 clones, around 90% appearing once. The sample holds one count of this clone. Its antigen is unknown. Per germline, CDR1 MDHEN and CDR2 SYDVKM. Trimming cost V 6 bases and J 6 bases, with 12 bases left between them. The CDR3 extends over 13 amino acids. Study results and limitations: In a later analysis, V- and J-gene trimming of beta chains associated with a DCLRE1C missense variant, replicated independently.

Source material: PBMCs. The TCR originated in a man aged 18 to 30 in good health and CMV-seronegative. The chain employs TRBV28 and TRBJ1-5, with D possibly TRBD1 on 6 matching bases. DNA for the CDR3: TGTGCCAGCAGGACAGGTCTAGGTCAGCCCCAGCATTTT. Translating it yields CASRTGLGQPQHF. Based on the CDR3 plus reference TRBV28 and TRBJ1-5, the full variable domain is DVKVTQSSRYLVKRTGEKVFLECVQDMDHENMFWYRQDPGLGLRLIYFSYDVKMKEKGDIPEGYSVSREKKERFSLILESASTNQTSMYLCASRTGLGQPQHFGDGTRLSIL.